The 24 T cell receptor beta chains presented below share a single source sample, sequenced in a study of T-cell memory formation after mild COVID-19. TCRdb reanalysed the 5' RACE reads using MiXCR and keeps one entry per CDR3 protein. Found here are 150,000 to 200,000 distinct CDR3 sequences, 9.5% to 13% of them singletons; the top ten hold approximately 3.8%. Sample: PBMCs or a T cell subset sorted from them (not recorded which). The receptors shown here come from a man between 18 and 35 years old who had mild COVID-19 (a few samples of this study predate the infection). Cell type and time point are not known.

The chain has TRBV6-5 and TRBJ2-5; 13 bases match TRBD2. After removal of 5 bases from V and 2 bases from J, the junction contained 5 bases not matched to a gene. The CDR3 has 16 residues. Germline-derived CDR1 and CDR2 are MNHEY and SVGAGI. The CDR3: CASSQGLAGVQETQYF. The CDR3 DNA sequence: TGTGCCAGCAGTCAAGGACTAGCGGGGGTTCAAGAGACCCAGTACTTC.

This chain joins TRBV29-1 and TRBJ1-6; TRBD1 might be the D (6 bases). This CDR3 comprises 13 residues. The V end lost 4 bases, the J end lost 7 bases, and 11 bases lay between the germline ends. Germline CDR1 is SQVTM and CDR2 is ANQGSEA. The CDR3, as DNA: TGCAGCGTTGCACAGGGCCCAAATTCACCCCTCCACTTT. As protein: CSVAQGPNSPLHF.

The sample holds a few counts of this clonotype. The rearrangement joins TRBV7-2 to TRBJ2-5, with D maybe TRBD1 (5 bases). V gave up 1 base and J gave up 4 bases, with 13 bases separating them. Germline lookup yields CDR1 SGHTA and CDR2 FQGNSA. This CDR3 region has 15 residues. The DNA for the CDR3 is TGTGCCAGCAGCTTAGTCGCTGGGGCCGGAGAGACCCAGTACTTC. It encodes CASSLVAGAGETQYF.

This clonotype was counted between two and nine times. The genes are TRBV5-1 and TRBJ1-2; 9 nucleotides match TRBD1. CDR1 is SGHRS and CDR2 is YFSETQ in the germline V gene. The J segment lost 2 bases and the V segment lost 3 bases, leaving 5 bases of the junction unmatched. The CDR3 spans 15 residues. DNA of the CDR3: TGCGCCAGCAGCTCGTCCGGGACAGGGAACTATGGCTACACCTTC. It specifies CASSSSGTGNYGYTF. The whole variable domain, remainder taken from reference TRBV5-1 and TRBJ1-2, is KAGVTQTPRYLIKTRGQQVTLSCSPISGHRSVSWYQQTPGQGLQFLFEYFSETQRNKGNFPGRFSGRQFSNSRSEMNVSTLELGDSALYLCASSSSGTGNYGYTFGSGTRLTVV.

This clonotype has just a few counts. The CDR3 nucleotides read TGTGCCTGGAGTGTCAACAGGGACACTGAAGCTTTCTTT. Translated, it gives CAWSVNRDTEAFF. The chain carries TRBV30 and TRBJ1-1; TRBD1 might be the D (6 bases). This CDR3 has 13 residues. Germline CDR1 GTSNPN, CDR2 SVGIG (reference sequence). V was shortened by 0 bases and J by 3 bases, with 8 bases between the two germline ends.

Ten or more counts support this clonotype. The V call is TRBV5-5, the J call TRBJ1-1; D is possibly TRBD1 (6 bases). The ends were cut back, 0 bases at V and 0 bases at J, with 12 bases in the middle. The CDR3 spans 16 residues. Germline V gene sequence: CDR1 SGHKS, CDR2 YYEKEE (reference sequence). In nucleotides, the CDR3 is TGTGCCAGCAGCTTGGCCCAGGGGTTGGTGAACACTGAAGCTTTCTTT. This sequence encodes CASSLAQGLVNTEAFF. Full variable domain (outside the CDR3, taken from reference TRBV5-5 and TRBJ1-1): DAGVTQSPTHLIKTRGQQVTLRCSPISGHKSVSWYQQVLGQGPQFIFQYYEKEERGRGNFPDRFSARQFPNYSSELNVNALLLGDSALYLCASSLAQGLVNTEAFFGQGTRLTVV.

This clonotype has more than one count but fewer than ten. V gene TRBV5-1 combines with J gene TRBJ2-4; D not certain. Germline values: CDR1 SGHRS, CDR2 YFSETQ. The length of the CDR3 is 16 residues. V was pared by 2 bases and J by 2 bases, with 14 bases between. The CDR3, as DNA: TGCGCCAGCAGCTTACGCCACATGGTGTCCAAAAACATTCAGTACTTC. It is translated as CASSLRHMVSKNIQYF.

This sequence joins TRBV7-3 and TRBJ2-1, with D unresolved. The CDR3 extends over 14 amino acids. Germline CDR1 reads SGHTA; CDR2 reads FQGTGA. Trimming took off 5 bases at V and 3 bases at J, with 11 bases between the two ends. The CDR3 loop is CASSLGSDYNEQFF. The CDR3 DNA reads as TGTGCCAGCAGCCTCGGGTCTGACTACAATGAGCAGTTCTTC.

This clonotype was observed a handful of times. This chain connects TRBV6-8 to TRBJ2-2, with 9 bases lining up with TRBD1. CDR3 length equals 17 residues. J lost 6 bases, V lost 6 bases, and 14 bases had no gene match. Looked up from germline, CDR1 is MNHGY and CDR2 is SAAAGT. CDR3 nucleotides: TGTGCCAGCAGGCGCGGAGGACAGGGGAGGATTCCCGGGGAGCTGTTTTTT. Encoded protein: CASRRGGQGRIPGELFF.

The chain combines TRBV27 with TRBJ2-1, with 9 bases identical to TRBD2. This CDR3 region has 14 residues. Per the germline V gene, CDR1 is MNHEY and CDR2 is SMNVEV (reference sequence). The V and J ends lost 6 bases and 3 bases, in that order; junction bases with no gene match: 3. The CDR3 nucleotides read TGTGCCAGCAGACATAGCGGGGGCTACAATGAGCAGTTCTTC. Translating it yields CASRHSGGYNEQFF.

The rearrangement uses TRBV5-1 and TRBJ1-3; D unclear. Germline values: CDR1 SGHRS, CDR2 YFSETQ. The V end lost 3 bases, the J end lost 0 bases, and 10 bases lay between the germline ends. This CDR3 is built from 15 residues. Here the CDR3 reads CASSSGITSGNTIYF. CDR3 in DNA: TGCGCCAGCAGCTCAGGCATTACCTCTGGAAACACCATATATTTT. Complete variable domain (other parts from reference TRBV5-1 and TRBJ1-3): KAGVTQTPRYLIKTRGQQVTLSCSPISGHRSVSWYQQTPGQGLQFLFEYFSETQRNKGNFPGRFSGRQFSNSRSEMNVSTLELGDSALYLCASSSGITSGNTIYFGEGSWLTVV.

This clonotype was seen more than once but under ten times. The V gene is TRBV27, the J gene TRBJ2-1, with 11 bases aligning to TRBD2. The J segment lost 4 bases and the V segment lost 5 bases, leaving 7 bases of the junction unmatched. This CDR3 is 16 amino acids long. Per the germline V gene, CDR1 is MNHEY and CDR2 is SMNVEV (reference sequence). The CDR3 region is CASSTLLAGDYNEQFF. CDR3 in DNA: TGTGCCAGCAGTACGTTACTAGCGGGGGATTACAATGAGCAGTTCTTC.

The rearrangement joins TRBV5-4 to TRBJ1-1; 8 positions agree with TRBD1. Germline CDR1 and CDR2: SGHNT and YYREEE (reference sequence). The CDR3 has 13 residues. V was pared by 7 bases and J by 1 base, with 3 bases of the junction left unmatched. DNA of the CDR3: TGTGCCAGCTTGGGACAGGCGAACACTGAAGCTTTCTTT. Residues: CASLGQANTEAFF.

The V and J genes are TRBV2 and TRBJ2-2; D ambiguous. Between the trimmed V and J ends, which lost 2 bases and 7 bases, there was a span of 5 bases. CDR1 SNHLY and CDR2 FYNNEI come from the germline V gene. This CDR3 is 12 amino acids long. The CDR3 DNA is TGTGCCAGCAGTGAAATGAACGGGGAGCTGTTTTTT. Translating gives CASSEMNGELFF.

This clonotype was counted between two and nine times. J is TRBJ2-3 and V is TRBV5-1; 7 bases align to TRBD2. The CDR3 runs to 15 residues. CDR1 is SGHRS and CDR2 is YFSETQ in the germline V gene. V dropped 4 bases and J dropped 7; count of bases not matched to a gene: 12. The CDR3 loop is CASSPTGREGYTQYF. In nucleotides, the CDR3 is TGCGCCAGCAGCCCCACCGGCAGGGAGGGATATACGCAGTATTTT.

This clonotype has only a few counts. The chain recombines TRBV7-8 with TRBJ1-6, with D tentatively TRBD1 (5 bases). V lost 5 bases to trimming and J lost 10 bases, with 9 bases between them. Germline CDR1 and CDR2: SGHVS and FQNEAQ. The CDR3 is made up of 12 amino acids. CDR3 sequence reads: CASSLRQSPLHF. For the CDR3, the DNA is TGTGCCAGCAGCCTCCGACAGTCACCCCTCCACTTT.

The chain joins TRBV6-6 to TRBJ2-3; no clear D. This CDR3 comprises 11 residues. The V end lost 7 bases, the J end lost 2 bases, and 4 bases lay between the germline ends. The germline V gene encodes CDR1 MNHNY and CDR2 SVGAGI (reference sequence). This CDR3 reads CASTSTDTQYF. CDR3 nucleotide sequence: TGTGCCAGCACTTCCACAGATACGCAGTATTTT.

This clonotype was detected many times. The final CDR3 position lacks the conserved phenylalanine or tryptophan, pointing to a likely read error. Because the CDR3's place on the DNA is in doubt, the DNA is left out and the CDR3 is given as listed by TCRdb. The V and J genes are TRBV15 and TRBJ2-3; the table's D gene call, TRBD2, was not cross checked with the DNA. 13 amino acids form the CDR3, both terminal residues included. Germline loops: CDR1 LNHNV, CDR2 YYDKDF (reference sequence). The CDR3 is CATSRDLSGGSGL.

This clonotype was seen a few times. The chain has TRBV4-2 and TRBJ2-3, with 7 bases fitting TRBD2. This CDR3 comprises 16 residues. The germline V gene encodes CDR1 LGHNA and CDR2 YNFKEQ. Trimming cost V 1 base and J 3 bases; bases outside gene matches: 7. CDR3 amino acids: CASSQVTGGMTDTQYF. In nucleotides, the CDR3 is TGTGCCAGCAGCCAAGTAACCGGGGGGATGACAGATACGCAGTATTTT.

Many counts were recorded for this clonotype. V and J are TRBV10-3 and TRBJ2-5; 8 bases match TRBD2. Trimming took 3 bases from V and 1 from J; bases not matched to a gene: 7. The CDR3 totals 16 residues. CDR1 is ENHRY, CDR2 SYGVKD, per germline. The CDR3 nucleotides read TGTGCCATCAGTGAATCGAGCGGGGGACTCCAAGAGACCCAGTACTTC. Translation gives CAISESSGGLQETQYF.

There are many counts of this clonotype. J is TRBJ2-2 and V is TRBV11-2; tentatively, D is TRBD2 (6 bases). The germline V and J ends were trimmed by 5 bases and 1 base, with 20 bases remaining between them. CDR3 length equals 18 residues. Germline V CDR1 and CDR2: SGHAT, FQNNGV. CDR3 bases: TGTGCCAGCAGCGTTACCATCCTCGGTAGCGGGAACACCGGGGAGCTGTTTTTT. It codes for CASSVTILGSGNTGELFF.

This clonotype showed up just a few times. V and J are TRBV20-1 and TRBJ1-1, with 7 nucleotides matching TRBD1. The germline gives CDR1 DFQATT, CDR2 SNEGSKA (reference sequence). V was pared by 1 base and J by 4 bases, with 9 bases of the junction left unmatched. There are 15 residues in the CDR3. The CDR3 here is CSARARQGGVTEAFF. CDR3 nucleotide sequence: TGCAGTGCTAGAGCTCGACAGGGAGGGGTCACTGAAGCTTTCTTT.

This chain connects TRBV29-1 to TRBJ1-2; D might be TRBD1 (6 bases). Germline loops: CDR1 SQVTM, CDR2 ANQGSEA. CDR3 length: 12 residues. Trimming shortened V by 6 bases and J by 2 bases, and 10 bases separated the two germline ends. The CDR3 region is CSVQGANYGYTF. CDR3 in DNA: TGCAGCGTACAGGGCGCCAACTATGGCTACACCTTC.

This clonotype was counted ten times or more. V and J are TRBV7-2 and TRBJ2-1, with TRBD2 identical over 8 bases. Germline loops: CDR1 SGHTA, CDR2 FQGNSA. The CDR3 loop spans 15 amino acids. V lost 5 bases to trimming and J lost 8 bases; unmatched junction nucleotides: 11. For the CDR3, the DNA is TGTGCCAGCAGCCCCTATACCGGACTAGCCGATGAGCAGTTCTTC. Protein: CASSPYTGLADEQFF.